This is a list of T cell receptor beta chains from one sample in a study of siplizumab effects on memory and regulatory T cells. Measured with immunoSEQ multiplex PCR; TCRdb has only the in-frame clones, and not every one. This table holds some 100,000 clones, more than 85% found once. The sequenced sample consisted of CD4+ T cells sorted from blood. These TCRs come from a human donor in good health. Each CDR3 is given with its conserved first and last residue. The D gene is left open where the match is weak. Clone size appears in some rows only: once, few, many, or a class for an expanded clone.

J: TRBJ1-2; D: TRBD1; V: TRBV10-3; size: once; CDR3: CAIGTGSNYGYTF; DNA: TGTGCCATCGGGACAGGCTCGAACTATGGCTACACCTTC
J: TRBJ1-1; D: .; V: TRBV6-5; size: .; CDR3: CASSYSLVVSTEAFF; DNA: TGTGCCAGCAGTTACTCGTTGGTAGTGAGTACTGAAGCTTTCTTT
J: TRBJ1-6; D: TRBD1; V: TRBV5-1; size: .; CDR3: CASSFTGESPLHF; DNA: TGCGCCAGCAGCTTCACAGGGGAATCACCCCTCCACTTT
J: TRBJ2-7; D: .; V: TRBV28; size: .; CDR3: CASSSPWNRVGYEQYF; DNA: TGTGCCAGCAGCTCCCCCTGGAACCGGGTTGGCTACGAGCAGTACTTC
J: TRBJ1-3; D: .; V: TRBV7-6; size: .; CDR3: CASSLWGRDGNTIYF; DNA: TGTGCCAGCAGCTTATGGGGGCGCGATGGAAACACCATATATTTT
J: TRBJ1-5; D: .; V: TRBV29-1; size: few; CDR3: CSVEEDRYQPQHF; DNA: TGCAGCGTTGAAGAGGACAGATACCAGCCCCAGCATTTT
J: TRBJ2-3; D: TRBD2; V: TRBV10-1; size: .; CDR3: CASSDSVENRGLAGAPDTQYF; DNA: TGCGCCAGCAGTGACTCCGTGGAGAACAGAGGACTAGCGGGGGCTCCAGATACGCAGTATTTT
J: TRBJ2-3; D: .; V: TRBV19; size: .; CDR3: CASSIDGRAGDTQYF; DNA: TGTGCCAGTAGTATAGACGGTAGGGCAGGGGATACGCAGTATTTT
J: TRBJ1-3; D: TRBD1; V: TRBV25-1; size: once; CDR3: CASSGDSSGNTIYF; DNA: TGTGCCAGCAGTGGGGACAGCTCTGGAAACACCATATATTTT
J: TRBJ1-5; D: .; V: TRBV28; size: .; CDR3: CASSGSLSNQPQHF; DNA: TGTGCCAGCAGTGGGAGCCTTAGCAATCAGCCCCAGCATTTT
J: TRBJ1-2; D: .; V: TRBV5-6; size: .; CDR3: CASSLGRNYGYTF; DNA: TGTGCCAGCAGCCTCGGGCGGAACTATGGCTACACCTTC
J: TRBJ2-2; D: .; V: TRBV11-2; size: once; CDR3: CASSRSESGELFF; DNA: TGTGCCAGCAGCCGGTCCGAATCCGGGGAGCTGTTTTTT
J: TRBJ2-7; D: .; V: TRBV5-1; size: .; CDR3: CASSSTGSEQYF; DNA: TGCGCCAGCAGCTCAACAGGGAGCGAGCAGTACTTC
J: TRBJ2-3; D: TRBD2; V: TRBV7-3; size: once; CDR3: CASSVLATDTQYF; DNA: TGTGCCAGCAGCGTACTAGCGACAGATACGCAGTATTTT
J: TRBJ2-1; D: .; V: TRBV6-5; size: .; CDR3: CASSLGRGEQFF; DNA: TGTGCCAGCAGCCTCGGTCGGGGTGAGCAGTTCTTC
J: TRBJ1-5; D: .; V: TRBV7-8; size: .; CDR3: CASSLLSQPQHF; DNA: TGTGCCAGCAGCTTACTGAGTCAGCCCCAGCATTTT
J: TRBJ1-6; D: .; V: TRBV5-1; size: .; CDR3: CASSLAGRSPLHF; DNA: TGCGCCAGCAGCTTGGCGGGACGTTCACCCCTCCACTTT
J: TRBJ2-2; D: TRBD1; V: TRBV19; size: once; CDR3: CASSPGQGRAGELFF; DNA: TGTGCCAGTAGTCCGGGACAGGGGAGAGCCGGGGAGCTGTTTTTT
J: TRBJ2-5; D: .; V: TRBV28; size: once; CDR3: CASSFKETQYF; DNA: TGTGCCAGCAGTTTCAAAGAGACCCAGTACTTC
J: TRBJ1-6; D: .; V: TRBV9; size: .; CDR3: CASSVDRMNNSPLHF; DNA: TGTGCCAGCAGCGTAGACAGGATGAATAATTCACCCCTCCACTTT
J: TRBJ2-5; D: .; V: TRBV5-1; size: .; CDR3: CASRQRGTIEETQYF; DNA: TGCGCCAGCAGACAGAGGGGGACTATCGAAGAGACCCAGTACTTC
J: TRBJ2-5; D: TRBD2; V: TRBV10-3; size: .; CDR3: CAISESTSGVGETQYF; DNA: TGTGCCATCAGTGAGTCGACTAGCGGGGTCGGGGAGACCCAGTACTTC
J: TRBJ1-2; D: TRBD1; V: TRBV7-9; size: few; CDR3: CASNSDRGFYGYTF; DNA: TGTGCCAGCAATAGTGACAGGGGTTTCTATGGCTACACCTTC
J: TRBJ2-5; D: .; V: TRBV5-1; size: .; CDR3: CASSPLQGQETQYF; DNA: TGCGCCAGCAGCCCCTTACAGGGACAAGAGACCCAGTACTTC
J: TRBJ1-2; D: .; V: TRBV29-1; size: .; CDR3: CSVEPGVSSYGYTF; DNA: TGCAGCGTTGAACCCGGGGTCTCATCCTATGGCTACACCTTC
J: TRBJ2-5; D: TRBD2; V: TRBV6-5; size: .; CDR3: CASSRRTSGGETQYF; DNA: TGTGCCAGCAGTCGACGGACTAGCGGGGGCGAGACCCAGTACTTC
J: TRBJ2-7; D: .; V: TRBV28; size: .; CDR3: CASSLGREQYF; DNA: TGTGCCAGCAGTTTGGGGCGCGAGCAGTACTTC
J: TRBJ1-4; D: TRBD1; V: TRBV5-1; size: .; CDR3: CASSATGQVEKLFF; DNA: TGCGCCAGCAGCGCAACCGGACAGGTTGAAAAACTGTTTTTT
J: TRBJ2-7; D: .; V: TRBV20-1; size: .; CDR3: CSAGTYEQYF; DNA: TGCAGTGCTGGGACCTACGAGCAGTACTTC
J: TRBJ1-4; D: .; V: TRBV7-8; size: .; CDR3: CASSTIGQMNEKLFF; DNA: TGTGCCAGCAGCACGATTGGACAGATGAATGAAAAACTGTTTTTT
J: TRBJ1-4; D: .; V: TRBV28; size: .; CDR3: CASSSTGILNEKLFF; DNA: TGTGCCAGCAGTTCTACAGGGATACTTAATGAAAAACTGTTTTTT
J: TRBJ2-7; D: TRBD1; V: TRBV5-6; size: few; CDR3: CASSSDRGTQYF; DNA: TGTGCCAGCAGCTCGGACAGGGGGACGCAGTACTTC
J: TRBJ2-7; D: TRBD2; V: TRBV11-2; size: .; CDR3: CASSPSGLAGDEQYF; DNA: TGTGCCAGCAGCCCCTCCGGACTAGCGGGGGATGAGCAGTACTTC
J: TRBJ2-3; D: .; V: TRBV5-1; size: once; CDR3: CASSPTTTDTQYF; DNA: TGCGCCAGCAGCCCGACGACTACAGATACGCAGTATTTT